The rows below give T cell receptor beta chains drawn from one sample of a study of T cell responses to AZD1222 COVID-19 vaccine. Assay used: immunoSEQ multiplex PCR; TCRdb lists only in-frame clones, some missing. The sample consists of 120,000 or so clones, 80% to 90% of them appearing once. Sequencing was performed on peripheral blood, taken on day 0 of AZD1222 vaccination. Receptor source: an adult in good health. Both conserved end residues are part of each CDR3.

cdr3_aa: CASSQLQGAGQPQHF; j_call: TRBJ1-5; v_call: TRBV4-1
cdr3_aa: CASSLSRFYGYTF; j_call: TRBJ1-2; v_call: TRBV7-9
cdr3_aa: CASSPSLGVPYGYTF; j_call: TRBJ1-2; v_call: TRBV5-1
cdr3_aa: CASNLAGISGGYQQYF; j_call: TRBJ2-7; v_call: TRBV7-9
cdr3_aa: CASSQDPGHSNEKLFF; j_call: TRBJ1-4; v_call: TRBV3-1/TRBV3-2
cdr3_aa: CASSPPPLAGERYEQFF; j_call: TRBJ2-1; v_call: TRBV5-4
cdr3_aa: CASSYSTGMNTEAFF; j_call: TRBJ1-1; v_call: TRBV6-5
cdr3_aa: CASSMVGYSNQPQHF; j_call: TRBJ1-5; v_call: TRBV19
cdr3_aa: CASSLTGQGFPYEQYF; j_call: TRBJ2-7; v_call: TRBV7-2
cdr3_aa: CASSQDQANGYTF; j_call: TRBJ1-2; v_call: TRBV3-1/TRBV3-2
cdr3_aa: CASSYRPSQPQHF; j_call: TRBJ1-5; v_call: TRBV6-5
cdr3_aa: CASSPILAGGDEQYF; j_call: TRBJ2-7; v_call: TRBV18
cdr3_aa: CASSSTSSYEQYF; j_call: TRBJ2-7; v_call: TRBV7-2
cdr3_aa: CASSSVSENTEAFF; j_call: TRBJ1-1; v_call: TRBV2
cdr3_aa: CASSQVVTGSPLHF; j_call: TRBJ1-6; v_call: TRBV4-1
cdr3_aa: CASSLVGDLTDTQYF; j_call: TRBJ2-3; v_call: TRBV5-1
cdr3_aa: CASSLIVWINTGELFF; j_call: TRBJ2-2; v_call: TRBV5-1
cdr3_aa: CASSEGGGGQYYEQYF; j_call: TRBJ2-7; v_call: TRBV2
cdr3_aa: CASSPIPQGNTEAFF; j_call: TRBJ1-1; v_call: TRBV7-6
cdr3_aa: CASSLEPSGYEQYF; j_call: TRBJ2-7; v_call: TRBV5-1
cdr3_aa: CASGRPGSNQPQHF; j_call: TRBJ1-5; v_call: TRBV7-2
cdr3_aa: CASSILFGTGTNPGNQPQHF; j_call: TRBJ1-5; v_call: TRBV19
cdr3_aa: CASYSPGAWNTEAFF; j_call: TRBJ1-1; v_call: TRBV5-4
cdr3_aa: CASSLTESNQPQHF; j_call: TRBJ1-5; v_call: TRBV11-2
cdr3_aa: CAWSDVIGNEQFF; j_call: TRBJ2-1; v_call: TRBV30
cdr3_aa: CASSYDRGLLNYGYTF; j_call: TRBJ1-2; v_call: TRBV6-5
cdr3_aa: CASSSRLGTGGNEQFF; j_call: TRBJ2-1; v_call: TRBV27
cdr3_aa: CSVRTGNTYEQYF; j_call: TRBJ2-7; v_call: TRBV29-1
cdr3_aa: CASSLVRTGAYNEQYF; j_call: TRBJ2-7; v_call: TRBV7-8
cdr3_aa: CASSQPSSGRGEQYF; j_call: TRBJ2-7; v_call: TRBV3-1/TRBV3-2
cdr3_aa: CASSKRTSGNNEQFF; j_call: TRBJ2-1; v_call: TRBV6-5
cdr3_aa: CSVEAARDTYEQYF; j_call: TRBJ2-7; v_call: TRBV29-1
cdr3_aa: CASSGGTASSGNTIYF; j_call: TRBJ1-3; v_call: TRBV9
cdr3_aa: CASSRGRDTQYF; j_call: TRBJ2-3; v_call: TRBV6-5
cdr3_aa: CASSATTGRRIYNEQFF; j_call: TRBJ2-1; v_call: TRBV9
cdr3_aa: CASTHVLSYEQYF; j_call: TRBJ2-7; v_call: TRBV11-2
cdr3_aa: CASSSDRDRVYF; j_call: TRBJ2-7; v_call: TRBV28
cdr3_aa: CASSLGPNSGNTIYF; j_call: TRBJ1-3; v_call: TRBV13
cdr3_aa: CASSSPTGTGYSPLHF; j_call: TRBJ1-6; v_call: TRBV27
cdr3_aa: CASSQAEGNQPQHF; j_call: TRBJ1-5; v_call: TRBV4-1
cdr3_aa: CASRQTGEGEKLFF; j_call: TRBJ1-4; v_call: TRBV5-4
cdr3_aa: CASSPYGTSRETQYF; j_call: TRBJ2-5; v_call: TRBV7-3
cdr3_aa: CASSIDAGELFF; j_call: TRBJ2-2; v_call: TRBV19
cdr3_aa: CASSLEIAGGSYEQYF; j_call: TRBJ2-7; v_call: TRBV5-1
cdr3_aa: CARSDGPNTGELFF; j_call: TRBJ2-2; v_call: TRBV6-5
cdr3_aa: CASSFAGYQETQYF; j_call: TRBJ2-5; v_call: TRBV7-2
cdr3_aa: CASSPVPTSYYEQYF; j_call: TRBJ2-7; v_call: TRBV7-3
cdr3_aa: CASSLRLAGGPYNEQFF; j_call: TRBJ2-1; v_call: TRBV5-4